The sequence of this TCR beta chain was determined in a study of blood T cells in healthy people across ages. A second PCR, run for roughly 7 to 11 cycles, used a sample-barcoded 5' primer plus a J-beta primer mix. TCRdb re-called the 5' RACE reads through MiXCR, storing one row per CDR3 protein. Of roughly 700,000 distinct CDR3 sequences in the sample, around 25% were seen once. The germline CDR1 and CDR2 sequences are KGHDR and SFDVKD. The CDR3 length is 14 residues. V lost 0 bases and J lost 10, with 12 bases in between. A further study also used this sample, focusing on T cells of mothers and their children.

The V call is TRBV24-1, the J call TRBJ2-1; D is possibly TRBD1 (5 bases). The sequenced sample was blood. The clonotype comes from a boy aged 5 to 17 in good health. CDR3 sequence (DNA): TGTGCCACCAGTGATTTGTTAGGGGTTAAGGAGCAGTTCTTC. Translating it yields CATSDLLGVKEQFF.